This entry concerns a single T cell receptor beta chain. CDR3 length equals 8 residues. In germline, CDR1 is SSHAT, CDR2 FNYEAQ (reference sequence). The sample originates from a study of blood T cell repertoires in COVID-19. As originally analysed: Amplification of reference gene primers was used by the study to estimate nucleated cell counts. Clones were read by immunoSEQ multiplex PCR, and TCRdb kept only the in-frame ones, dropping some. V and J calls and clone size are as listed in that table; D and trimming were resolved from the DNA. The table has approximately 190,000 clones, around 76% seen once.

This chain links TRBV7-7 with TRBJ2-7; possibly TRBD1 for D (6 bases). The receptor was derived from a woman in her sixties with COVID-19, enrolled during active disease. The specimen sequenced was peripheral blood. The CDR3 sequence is CASSFRGV. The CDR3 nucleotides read TGTGCTAGCAGTTTCAGGGGTGTC.